These 29 T cell receptor beta chains originate from one sample sequenced in a study of OX40 agonist ivuxolimab in advanced cancers. TCRdb's table, derived via immunoSEQ multiplex PCR, lists solely in-frame clones and lacks some. The data hold about 77,000 clones, with around 88% observed a single time. Sequenced material: CD4+ or CD8+ T cells sorted from blood, taken in a trial of the OX40 agonist ivuxolimab. The receptors derive from an adult with an advanced solid tumor such as melanoma, head and neck, liver or kidney cancer.

Concerning this clone: This sample includes further DNA sequences coding for the same CDR3. The rearrangement uses TRBV5-1 and TRBJ1-5; D gene uncertain. Germline V gives CDR1 SGHRS, CDR2 YFSETQ. The CDR3 has 15 amino acids. Deletions cut 2 bases from V and 0 bases from J, with 9 bases between. Here the CDR3 DNA reads TGCGCCAGCAGCTTTGAGGGCGGTAGCAATCAGCCCCAGCATTTT. This codes for CASSFEGGSNQPQHF.

The chain joins TRBV7-8 to TRBJ2-3; the D gene is possibly TRBD2 (6 bases). Trimming cost V 5 bases and J 0 bases, with 15 bases left between them. Germline CDR1 is SGHVS and CDR2 is FQNEAQ. CDR3 length: 16 residues. CDR3 sequence reads: CASSPLRGASTDTQYF. CDR3 nucleotide sequence: TGTGCCAGCAGCCCGCTGCGGGGCGCCAGCACAGATACGCAGTATTTT. Together with reference TRBV7-8 and TRBJ2-3, the CDR3 gives the full variable domain: GAGVSQSPRYKVAKRGQDVALRCDPISGHVSLFWYQQALGQGPEFLTYFQNEAQLDKSGLPSDRFFAERPEGSVSTLKIQRTQQEDSAVYLCASSPLRGASTDTQYFGPGTRLTVL.

In nucleotides, the CDR3 is TGTGCCAGCACCAAGAACCCCCAGGACACTGAAGCTTTCTTT. Protein: CASTKNPQDTEAFF. The rearrangement uses TRBV11-3 and TRBJ1-1; D gene ambiguous. The germline V and J ends were trimmed by 7 bases and 3 bases, with 15 bases remaining between them. Looked up from germline, CDR1 is SGHNT and CDR2 is YENEEA. The CDR3 length is 14 residues. The complete variable domain, with remaining parts taken from reference TRBV11-3 and TRBJ1-1, reads EAGVVQSPRYKIIEKKQPVAFWCNPISGHNTLYWYLQNLGQGPELLIRYENEEAVDDSQLPKDRFSAERLKGVDSTLKIQPAELGDSAVYLCASTKNPQDTEAFFGQGTRLTVV.

This chain joins TRBV18 and TRBJ2-7; 7 bases agree with TRBD1. The length of the CDR3 is 14 residues. The ends lost 6 bases at V and 3 bases at J; junction bases unmatched: 8. CDR1 and CDR2 from the germline V gene are KGHSH and LQKENI. In DNA, the CDR3 is TGTGCCAGCTCCCCCCGGGACAGCTACTACGAGCAGTACTTC. This codes for CASSPRDSYYEQYF.

The V gene is TRBV4-1, the J gene TRBJ2-2; D is undetermined. V was pared by 0 bases and J by 3 bases, with 8 bases between. Germline V gives CDR1 MGHRA, CDR2 YSYEKL. The CDR3 runs 15 residues. In nucleotides, the CDR3 is TGCGCCAGCAGCCAAGATCTCAGGTACACCGGGGAGCTGTTTTTT. It translates to CASSQDLRYTGELFF.

J is TRBJ1-3 and V is TRBV2; D not resolved. The CDR3 is made up of 14 amino acids. Germline loops: CDR1 SNHLY, CDR2 FYNNEI. V was pared by 2 bases and J by 2 bases, with 7 bases between. The CDR3 sequence: CASSESGTGNTIYF. The CDR3 DNA reads TGTGCCAGCAGTGAATCTGGAACTGGAAACACCATATATTTT.

The count of this clone is one. CDR3 residues: CASSVAYEQYF. Here the CDR3 DNA reads TGTGCCAGCAGCGTGGCCTACGAGCAGTACTTC. The gene calls are TRBV7-2 and TRBJ2-7; D is unresolved. The V gene lost 5 bases and the J gene lost 2 bases, with 4 bases spanning the gap. Germline V gene sequence: CDR1 SGHTA, CDR2 FQGNSA. The CDR3 contains 11 residues.

This chain links TRBV7-2 with TRBJ2-4; 7 nucleotides agree with TRBD2. The V and J ends lost 7 bases and 0 bases, in that order; junction bases with no gene match: 9. Germline lookup yields CDR1 SGHTA and CDR2 FQGNSA. The length of the CDR3 is 16 residues. The CDR3 is CASTTRGRLAKNIQYF. The DNA for the CDR3 is TGTGCCAGCACCACCCGCGGGAGATTAGCCAAAAACATTCAGTACTTC. Supplemented by reference TRBV7-2 and TRBJ2-4, the full variable domain reads GAGVSQSPSNKVTEKGKDVELRCDPISGHTALYWYRQSLGQGLEFLIYFQGNSAPDKSGLPSDRFSAERTGGSVSTLTIQRTQQEDSAVYLCASTTRGRLAKNIQYFGAGTRLSVL.

This chain connects TRBV18 to TRBJ1-1; D unresolved. The germline CDR1 and CDR2 sequences are KGHSH and LQKENI. Trimming took off 3 bases at V and 4 bases at J, with 6 bases between the two ends. This CDR3 spans 12 amino acids. CDR3 region: CASSPMSTEAFF. CDR3 nucleotides: TGTGCCAGCTCACCCATGAGCACTGAAGCTTTCTTT.

V is TRBV6-6 and J is TRBJ2-3, with 11 bases matching TRBD2. This CDR3 has 16 amino acids. Trimming removed 5 bases from V and 2 bases from J; junction bases left unmatched: 6. Germline V gives CDR1 MNHNY, CDR2 SVGAGI (reference sequence). The CDR3 sequence: CASSGRLAGTTDTQYF. The CDR3 DNA reads as TGTGCCAGCAGTGGTCGACTAGCGGGGACCACAGATACGCAGTATTTT.

The chain combines TRBV5-8 with TRBJ2-3; no definite D call. The germline V gene has CDR1 SGHTS and CDR2 YDEGEE. CDR3 size: 13 residues. The V gene lost 4 bases and the J gene lost 3 bases, with 9 bases spanning the gap. Here the CDR3 DNA reads TGTGCCAGCAGCAGATACCGGACAGATACGCAGTATTTT. Translating it yields CASSRYRTDTQYF.

This chain links TRBV25-1 with TRBJ2-3, with 11 bases that match TRBD2. V lost 4 bases, J lost 2 bases, and 11 bases stayed unmatched. Germline V lookup: CDR1 MGHDK, CDR2 SYGVNS. The CDR3 is 18 amino acids. The CDR3 nucleotides are TGTGCCAGCAGTGTGGGGACTAGCGGAACCCGTAACACAGATACGCAGTATTTT. It codes for CASSVGTSGTRNTDTQYF.

The sample holds one count of this clone. V is TRBV29-1 and J is TRBJ2-2; possible D gene TRBD2, 6 bases. This CDR3 has 13 residues. Trimming left V 7 bases short and J 3 bases short, with 12 bases between. Germline loops: CDR1 SQVTM, CDR2 ANQGSEA. The CDR3 loop is CSGGGWDTGELFF. The CDR3 DNA follows: TGCAGCGGGGGAGGTTGGGACACCGGGGAGCTGTTTTTT.

CDR3 nucleotides: TGTGCCAGCAGACGACAGGGTAGCAATCAGCCCCAGCATTTT. This encodes CASRRQGSNQPQHF. The genes are TRBV27 and TRBJ1-5, with 7 bases lining up with TRBD1. The CDR3 extends over 14 amino acids. V shed 6 bases and J 0 bases; nucleotides not matched to a gene: 2. From germline, CDR1 is MNHEY and CDR2 SMNVEV (reference sequence).

The chain uses TRBV5-1 and TRBJ2-6; D might be TRBD2 (5 bases). Germline values: CDR1 SGHRS, CDR2 YFSETQ. V was trimmed by 7 bases and J by 2 bases, leaving 10 bases between them. The CDR3 covers 14 residues. Here the CDR3 reads CASLSGTGANVLTF. The CDR3 DNA reads TGCGCCAGCCTTTCGGGAACTGGGGCCAACGTCCTGACTTTC.

The V call is TRBV28, the J call TRBJ1-1; no clear D. Germline CDR1 MDHEN, CDR2 SYDVKM. V lost 6 bases, J lost 8 bases, and 10 bases lay in between. The CDR3 has 11 residues. Here the CDR3 DNA reads TGTGCCAGCAGGCAAGGGTTAGAAGCTTTCTTT. This gives the protein CASRQGLEAFF.

This clone turned up a few times. V is TRBV7-8 and J is TRBJ2-7; 7 bases line up with TRBD2. The germline V gene has CDR1 SGHVS and CDR2 FQNEAQ. There are 14 residues in the CDR3. V gave up 1 base and J gave up 4 bases; unmatched junction bases: 4. Here the CDR3 reads CASSLVASGYEQYF. DNA of the CDR3: TGTGCCAGCAGCTTAGTTGCTAGCGGTTACGAGCAGTACTTC.

The chain carries TRBV30 and TRBJ1-5, with 10 bases identical to TRBD1. V shed 5 bases and J 6 bases; nucleotides not matched to a gene: 10. This CDR3 spans 15 amino acids. The germline V gene encodes CDR1 GTSNPN and CDR2 SVGIG (reference sequence). The CDR3 spells CAWDKSTGGSQPQHF. DNA for the CDR3: TGTGCCTGGGATAAGTCGACAGGGGGCAGTCAGCCCCAGCATTTT.

The V gene is TRBV5-4, the J gene TRBJ1-2, with D possibly matching TRBD1 (6 bases). CDR1 is SGHNT and CDR2 is YYREEE in the germline V gene (reference sequence). Trimming shortened V by 4 bases and J by 4 bases, and 23 bases separated the two germline ends. This CDR3 spans 17 amino acids. The CDR3 region has the DNA TGTGCCAGCAGCCCGATGCCGGCCAGGGGCCCTGGCTATGGCTACACCTTC. Its translation: CASSPMPARGPGYGYTF.

The chain has TRBV6-5 and TRBJ1-2; the D gene is possibly TRBD1 (6 bases). This CDR3 region has 15 residues. Trimming shortened V by 0 bases and J by 2 bases, and 10 bases separated the two germline ends. Germline loops: CDR1 MNHEY, CDR2 SVGAGI. The CDR3 DNA sequence: TGTGCCAGCAGTTACTCGATAGGGGGGAACTATGGCTACACCTTC. Translated: CASSYSIGGNYGYTF.

CDR3 residues: CASNSRAQGQGGELFF. For the CDR3, the DNA is TGTGCCAGCAACAGCAGGGCACAGGGGCAGGGCGGGGAGCTGTTTTTT. The chain carries TRBV2 and TRBJ2-2, with TRBD1 matching 7 bases. CDR1 and CDR2 from the germline V gene are SNHLY and FYNNEI. CDR3 length: 16 residues. V trimming: 7 bases; J trimming: 7 bases; junction bases outside the gene matches: 15.

This clone was recorded once. The rearrangement uses TRBV7-9 and TRBJ2-7, with D maybe TRBD2 (6 bases). The V gene lost 5 bases and the J gene lost 6 bases, with 14 bases spanning the gap. Per germline, CDR1 SEHNR and CDR2 FQNEAQ (reference sequence). The CDR3 spans 13 residues. The CDR3 DNA follows: TGTGCCAGCAGCCAGACGGGGGTTAGCGAGCAGTACTTC. Amino acids: CASSQTGVSEQYF.

The V and J genes are TRBV10-2 and TRBJ2-7, with TRBD1 identical over 9 bases. J gave up 1 base and V 8 bases, and 3 bases lay outside the gene matches. Germline V gene sequence: CDR1 WSHSY, CDR2 SAAADI. This CDR3 has 13 residues. The DNA for the CDR3 is TGCGCCAGCGAGGGACAGGGATCCTACGAGCAGTACTTC. Translation gives CASEGQGSYEQYF.

CDR3 sequence: CASSGGASYTGELFF. The CDR3 coding sequence is TGCGCCAGCAGCGGAGGGGCCTCTTACACCGGGGAGCTGTTTTTT. The rearrangement links TRBV5-1 to TRBJ2-2; TRBD2 might be the D (6 bases). Deletions cut 4 bases from V and 3 bases from J, with 13 bases between. There are 15 residues in the CDR3. Germline V gene sequence: CDR1 SGHRS, CDR2 YFSETQ.

This chain connects TRBV7-3 to TRBJ2-7; 7 bases align to TRBD1. V shed 1 base and J 3 bases; nucleotides not matched to a gene: 0. The CDR3 totals 13 residues. Germline CDR1 reads SGHTA; CDR2 reads FQGTGA. In nucleotides, the CDR3 is TGTGCCAGCAGCTTAAACAGGGGCTACGAGCAGTACTTC. It translates to CASSLNRGYEQYF. Variable domain in full (rest from reference TRBV7-3 and TRBJ2-7): GAGVSQTPSNKVTEKGKYVELRCDPISGHTALYWYRQSLGQGPEFLIYFQGTGAADDSGLPNDRFFAVRPEGSVSTLKIQRTERGDSAVYLCASSLNRGYEQYFGPGTRLTVT.

This clone was detected only once. The gene calls are TRBV10-3 and TRBJ1-4; possibly TRBD1 for D (6 bases). This CDR3 spans 12 amino acids. V was shortened by 2 bases and J by 11 bases, with 9 bases between the two germline ends. The V gene's germline CDR1 is ENHRY and CDR2 SYGVKD. CDR3 amino acids: CAISEDTGKLFF. The CDR3 DNA reads TGTGCCATCAGTGAGGATACAGGGAAACTGTTTTTT.

The chain links TRBV18 to TRBJ1-4, with D possibly matching TRBD1 (5 bases). The CDR3 extends over 16 amino acids. Germline V gene data show CDR1 as KGHSH and CDR2 as LQKENI. Trimming took 4 bases from V and 0 from J, leaving 12 bases between them. The CDR3 DNA follows: TGTGCCAGCTCACTCGGACAACTTGCAACTAATGAAAAACTGTTTTTT. Translated, it gives CASSLGQLATNEKLFF. Using reference TRBV18 and TRBJ1-4 for the parts outside the CDR3, the full variable domain is NAGVMQNPRHLVRRRGQEARLRCSPMKGHSHVYWYRQLPEEGLKFMVYLQKENIIDESGMPKERFSAEFPKEGPSILRIQQVVRGDSAAYFCASSLGQLATNEKLFFGSGTQLSVL.

CDR3 residues: CASSLVGQGNTIYF. The DNA of the CDR3 is TGTGCCAGCAGCTTAGTCGGACAGGGAAACACCATATATTTT. This chain connects TRBV7-8 to TRBJ1-3; TRBD1 might be the D (6 bases). Trimming took 1 base from V and 4 from J, leaving 8 bases between them. Germline loops: CDR1 SGHVS, CDR2 FQNEAQ. The CDR3 has 14 amino acids.

This rearrangement joins TRBV7-2 to TRBJ2-1, with 14 bases fitting TRBD2. Per the germline V gene, CDR1 is SGHTA and CDR2 is FQGNSA. With 1 base clipped from V and 7 bases from J, the junction kept 3 bases outside the gene matches. The CDR3 extends over 16 amino acids. The CDR3 protein is CASSLVGTSGSNEQFF. CDR3 DNA sequence: TGTGCCAGCAGCTTAGTAGGGACTAGCGGGAGTAATGAGCAGTTCTTC.